This note documents a single T cell receptor (beta chain) sequence. Its antigen is still unknown. Per-base qualities were not stored, and no clone one base away is much larger. Library construction relied on the immunoSEQ multiplex PCR assay. TCRdb retrieved this table from immuneACCESS and kept in-frame rearrangements only. Not all clones are present; in checked studies, unresolved V genes account for under half, and no reason is known for the remainder. This sample has 55,000 to 75,000 clones in its table, and about 90% of those were observed once. Of the sample, 1.3% to 1.5% is held by the ten largest clones. The data originate from a study of T cell changes during pregnancy in multiple sclerosis (dated by TCRdb to between 2017 and 2020). Turning to the overall study: The study examined how the T cell repertoire changed over the course of pregnancy in women with multiple sclerosis.

The material sequenced was peripheral blood, taken in the third trimester of pregnancy. The receptor was isolated from a female donor in good health, enrolled as a control in a pregnancy study.

This receptor carries the CDR3 CASSFRGGQDTQYF. In nucleotide form, the sequence is TGTGCCAGCAGCTTCCGGGGGGGCCAAGATACGCAGTATTTT. The chain uses TRBV5-4 and TRBJ2-3; TRBD2 matches 8 bases in the middle. V is trimmed back by 2 bases and J by 5 bases, and the junction contains 4 bases that no gene match accounts for. Sequences SGHNT (CDR1) and YYREEE (CDR2) are obtained from the germline V gene (reference sequence). The CDR3 measures 14 amino acids from cysteine to phenylalanine. Solely the CDR3 DNA is kept, with 42 bases framed from the first base.